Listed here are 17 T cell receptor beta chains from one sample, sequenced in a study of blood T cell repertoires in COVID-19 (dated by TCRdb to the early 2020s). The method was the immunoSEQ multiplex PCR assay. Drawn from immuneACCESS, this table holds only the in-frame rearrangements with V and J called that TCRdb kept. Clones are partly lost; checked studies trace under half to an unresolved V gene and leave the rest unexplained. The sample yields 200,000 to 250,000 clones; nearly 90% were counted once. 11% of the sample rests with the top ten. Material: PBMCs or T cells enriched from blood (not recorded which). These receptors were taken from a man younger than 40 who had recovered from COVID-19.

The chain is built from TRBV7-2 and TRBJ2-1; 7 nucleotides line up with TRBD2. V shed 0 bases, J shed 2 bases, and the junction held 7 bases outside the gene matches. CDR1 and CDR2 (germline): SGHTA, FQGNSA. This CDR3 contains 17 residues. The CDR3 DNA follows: TGTGCCAGCAGCTTAGCGCCTTCCGGGACTACCTACAATGAGCAGTTCTTC. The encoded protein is CASSLAPSGTTYNEQFF. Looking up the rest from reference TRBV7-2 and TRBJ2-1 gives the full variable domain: GAGVSQSPSNKVTEKGKDVELRCDPISGHTALYWYRQSLGQGLEFLIYFQGNSAPDKSGLPSDRFSAERTGGSVSTLTIQRTQQEDSAVYLCASSLAPSGTTYNEQFFGPGTRLTVL.

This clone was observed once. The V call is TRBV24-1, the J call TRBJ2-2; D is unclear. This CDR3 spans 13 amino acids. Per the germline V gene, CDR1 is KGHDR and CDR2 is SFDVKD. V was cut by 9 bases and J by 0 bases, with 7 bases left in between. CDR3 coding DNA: TGTGCCACCCAGATGGCGAACACCGGGGAGCTGTTTTTT. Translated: CATQMANTGELFF.

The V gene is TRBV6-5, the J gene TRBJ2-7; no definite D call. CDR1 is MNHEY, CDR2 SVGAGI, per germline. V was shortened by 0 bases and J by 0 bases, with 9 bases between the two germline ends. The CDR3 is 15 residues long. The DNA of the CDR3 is TGTGCCAGCAGTTACTCGGGCAGTTCCTCCTACGAGCAGTACTTC. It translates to CASSYSGSSSYEQYF.

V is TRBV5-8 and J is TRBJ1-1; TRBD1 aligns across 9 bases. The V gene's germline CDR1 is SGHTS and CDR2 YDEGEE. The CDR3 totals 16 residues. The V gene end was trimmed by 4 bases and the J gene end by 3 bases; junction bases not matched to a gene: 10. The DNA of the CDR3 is TGTGCCAGCAGCATTTACCAAGGGACAGGGTACACTGAAGCTTTCTTT. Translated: CASSIYQGTGYTEAFF.

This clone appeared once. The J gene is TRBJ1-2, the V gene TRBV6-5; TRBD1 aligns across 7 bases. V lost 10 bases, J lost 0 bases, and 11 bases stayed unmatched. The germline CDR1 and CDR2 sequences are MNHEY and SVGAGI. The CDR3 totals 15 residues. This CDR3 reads CATGGDSQANYGYTF. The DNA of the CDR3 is TGTGCCACCGGGGGGGACAGCCAAGCTAACTATGGCTACACCTTC.

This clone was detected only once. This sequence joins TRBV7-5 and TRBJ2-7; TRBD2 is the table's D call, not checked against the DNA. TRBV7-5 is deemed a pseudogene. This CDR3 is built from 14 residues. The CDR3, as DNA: TGTGTCAGAAGCCCACGGGGGGGATCCTACGAGCAGTACTTC. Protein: CVRSPRGGSYEQYF.

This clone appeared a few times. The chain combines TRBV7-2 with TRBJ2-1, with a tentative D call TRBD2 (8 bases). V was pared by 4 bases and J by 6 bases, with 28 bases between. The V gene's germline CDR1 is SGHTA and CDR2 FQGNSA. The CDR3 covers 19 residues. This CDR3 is CASSYLRDRFGAGANEQFF. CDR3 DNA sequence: TGTGCCAGCAGCTACCTCCGGGACAGATTCGGAGCGGGAGCCAATGAGCAGTTCTTC. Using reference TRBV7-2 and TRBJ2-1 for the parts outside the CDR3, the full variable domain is GAGVSQSPSNKVTEKGKDVELRCDPISGHTALYWYRQSLGQGLEFLIYFQGNSAPDKSGLPSDRFSAERTGGSVSTLTIQRTQQEDSAVYLCASSYLRDRFGAGANEQFFGPGTRLTVL.

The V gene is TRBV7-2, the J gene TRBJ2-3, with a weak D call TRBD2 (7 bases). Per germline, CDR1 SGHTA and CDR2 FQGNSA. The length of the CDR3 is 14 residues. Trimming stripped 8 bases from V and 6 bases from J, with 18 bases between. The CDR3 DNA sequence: TGTGCCAGCCGGGCAGGAGGGGGGGTTGATACGCAGTATTTT. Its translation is CASRAGGGVDTQYF.

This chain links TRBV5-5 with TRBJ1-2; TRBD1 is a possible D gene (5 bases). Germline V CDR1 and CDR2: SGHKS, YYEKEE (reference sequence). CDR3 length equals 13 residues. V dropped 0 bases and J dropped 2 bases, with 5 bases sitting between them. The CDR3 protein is CASSLEGNYGYTF. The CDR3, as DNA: TGTGCCAGCAGCTTGGAGGGGAACTATGGCTACACCTTC.

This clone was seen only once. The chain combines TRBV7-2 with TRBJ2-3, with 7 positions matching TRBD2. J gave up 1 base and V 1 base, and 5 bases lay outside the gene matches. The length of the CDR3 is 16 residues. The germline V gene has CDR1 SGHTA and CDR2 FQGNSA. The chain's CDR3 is CASSLGGGRGTDTQYF. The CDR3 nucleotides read TGTGCCAGCAGCTTAGGGGGCGGGAGAGGCACAGATACGCAGTATTTT.

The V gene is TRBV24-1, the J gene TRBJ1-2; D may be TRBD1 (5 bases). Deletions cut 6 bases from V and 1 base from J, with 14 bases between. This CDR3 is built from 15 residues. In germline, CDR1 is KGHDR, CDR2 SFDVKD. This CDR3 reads CATSSRAGGNYGYTF. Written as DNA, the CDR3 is TGTGCCACCAGTTCCCGGGCGGGGGGTAACTATGGCTACACCTTC.

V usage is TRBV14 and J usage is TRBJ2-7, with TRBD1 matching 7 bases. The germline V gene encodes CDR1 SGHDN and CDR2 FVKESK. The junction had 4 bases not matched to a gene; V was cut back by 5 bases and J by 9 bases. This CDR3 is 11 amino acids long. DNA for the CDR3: TGTGCCAGCAGCTTACAGGGGCGGCAGTACTTC. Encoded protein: CASSLQGRQYF.

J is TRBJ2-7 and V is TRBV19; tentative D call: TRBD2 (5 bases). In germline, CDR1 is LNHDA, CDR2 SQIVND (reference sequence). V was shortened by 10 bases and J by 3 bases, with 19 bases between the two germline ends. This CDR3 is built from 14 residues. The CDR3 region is CATNRTYLDYEQYF. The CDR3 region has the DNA TGTGCCACAAACCGGACTTACCTAGACTACGAGCAGTACTTC.

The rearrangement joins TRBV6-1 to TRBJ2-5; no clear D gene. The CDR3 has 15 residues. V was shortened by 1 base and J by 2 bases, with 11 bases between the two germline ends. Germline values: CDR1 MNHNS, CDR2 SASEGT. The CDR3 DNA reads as TGTGCCAGCAGTGAAGGGGTCCTAGATCAAGAGACCCAGTACTTC. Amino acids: CASSEGVLDQETQYF.

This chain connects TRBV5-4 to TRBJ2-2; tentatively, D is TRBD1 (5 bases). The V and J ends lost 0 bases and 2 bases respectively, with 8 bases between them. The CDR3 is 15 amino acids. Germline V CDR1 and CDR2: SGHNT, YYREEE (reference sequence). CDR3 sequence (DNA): TGTGCCAGCAGCTTGGGGGGCCGAAACACCGGGGAGCTGTTTTTT. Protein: CASSLGGRNTGELFF. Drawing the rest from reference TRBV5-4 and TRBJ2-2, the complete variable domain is ETGVTQSPTHLIKTRGQQVTLRCSSQSGHNTVSWYQQALGQGPQFIFQYYREEENGRGNFPPRFSGLQFPNYSSELNVNALELDDSALYLCASSLGGRNTGELFFGEGSRLTVL.

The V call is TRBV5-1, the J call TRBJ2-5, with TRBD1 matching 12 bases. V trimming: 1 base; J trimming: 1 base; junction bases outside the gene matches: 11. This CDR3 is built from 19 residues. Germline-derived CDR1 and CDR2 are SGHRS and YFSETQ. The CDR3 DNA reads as TGCGCCAGCAGCTTGCTCGCCGGAGGGACAGGGGGCCTCCAAGAGACCCAGTACTTC. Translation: CASSLLAGGTGGLQETQYF.

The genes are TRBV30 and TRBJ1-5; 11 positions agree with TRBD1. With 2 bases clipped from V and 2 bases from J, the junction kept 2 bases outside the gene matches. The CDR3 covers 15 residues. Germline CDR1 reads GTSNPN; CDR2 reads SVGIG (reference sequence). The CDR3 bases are TGTGCCTGGAGTAGGACAGGGGGCGGCAATCAGCCCCAGCATTTT. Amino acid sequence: CAWSRTGGGNQPQHF.